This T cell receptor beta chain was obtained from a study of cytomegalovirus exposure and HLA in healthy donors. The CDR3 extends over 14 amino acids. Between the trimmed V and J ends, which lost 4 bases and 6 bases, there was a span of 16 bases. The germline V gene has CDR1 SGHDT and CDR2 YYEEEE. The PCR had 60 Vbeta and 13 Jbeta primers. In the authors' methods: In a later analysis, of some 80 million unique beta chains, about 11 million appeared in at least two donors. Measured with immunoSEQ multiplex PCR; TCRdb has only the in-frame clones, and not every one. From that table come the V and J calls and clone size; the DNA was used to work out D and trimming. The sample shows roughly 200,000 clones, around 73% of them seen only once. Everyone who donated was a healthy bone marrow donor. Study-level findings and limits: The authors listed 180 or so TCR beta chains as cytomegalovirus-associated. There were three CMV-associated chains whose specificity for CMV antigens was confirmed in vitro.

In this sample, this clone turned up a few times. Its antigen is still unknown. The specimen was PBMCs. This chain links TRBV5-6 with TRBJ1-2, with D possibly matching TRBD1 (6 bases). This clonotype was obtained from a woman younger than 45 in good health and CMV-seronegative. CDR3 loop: CASSGLNRDDGYTF. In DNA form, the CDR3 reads TGTGCCAGCAGCGGATTGAACAGGGACGATGGCTACACCTTC.